These 31 T cell receptor beta chains originate from one sample sequenced in a study of chemoradiotherapy in HPV16-positive cancers. Method: immunoSEQ multiplex PCR; TCRdb's copy keeps in-frame clones and lacks some. The sample carries about 20,000 clones, about nine tenths recorded once. The specimen comprised blood, sampled from a patient who underwent chemoradiotherapy. The source of these receptors is a human donor with HPV-associated anogenital cancer.

V gene TRBV6-1 combines with J gene TRBJ1-3, with D unclear. V lost 0 bases to trimming and J lost 3 bases, with 3 bases between them. From germline, CDR1 is MNHNS and CDR2 SASEGT. The CDR3 extends over 13 amino acids. The CDR3 region has the DNA TGTGCCAGCAGTGAAGCCCGTGGAAACACCATATATTTT. Protein: CASSEARGNTIYF.

The chain links TRBV5-4 to TRBJ2-1, with D possibly matching TRBD2 (6 bases). V shed 4 bases and J shed 3 bases, with 8 bases lying between them. CDR3 length: 13 amino acids. Germline V gene sequence: CDR1 SGHNT, CDR2 YYREEE (reference sequence). This chain's CDR3 is CASSGRNYNEQFF. In nucleotides, the CDR3 is TGTGCCAGCAGCGGGAGGAACTACAATGAGCAGTTCTTC.

This clone showed up just a few times. This chain links TRBV7-9 with TRBJ1-2; D unclear. CDR3 length equals 13 residues. With 0 bases removed from V and 8 bases from J, the gap between germline ends came to 10 bases. Germline CDR1 reads SEHNR; CDR2 reads FQNEAQ (reference sequence). The CDR3 loop is CASSLAKAIGYTF. For the CDR3, the DNA is TGTGCCAGCAGCTTAGCGAAAGCTATCGGCTACACCTTC.

J is TRBJ2-5 and V is TRBV5-1; D is perhaps TRBD1 (5 bases). The V end lost 4 bases, the J end lost 0 bases, and 10 bases lay between the germline ends. This CDR3 has 14 residues. Germline V gene sequence: CDR1 SGHRS, CDR2 YFSETQ. The CDR3 region has the DNA TGCGCCAGCAGCCTTCAGGGCTACCAAGAGACCCAGTACTTC. It specifies CASSLQGYQETQYF.

This chain uses TRBV2 with TRBJ2-3; possibly TRBD1 for D (5 bases). The CDR3 runs 14 residues. Trimming left V 6 bases short and J 4 bases short, with 14 bases between. The germline CDR1 and CDR2 sequences are SNHLY and FYNNEI. The CDR3 DNA reads TGTGCCAGCAGCAATCCCCGGACATCAGATACGCAGTATTTT. It specifies CASSNPRTSDTQYF.

This chain links TRBV11-2 with TRBJ2-7, with D possibly called TRBD1 or TRBD2 (5 bases each). This CDR3 contains 14 residues. The germline V gene has CDR1 SGHAT and CDR2 FQNNGV. Trimming removed 5 bases at V and 3 bases at J, with 14 bases between. CDR3: CASSRTGTHYEQYF. CDR3 nucleotide sequence: TGTGCCAGCAGCCGAACCGGGACGCACTACGAGCAGTACTTC. Using reference TRBV11-2 and TRBJ2-7 for the parts outside the CDR3, the full variable domain is EAGVAQSPRYKIIEKRQSVAFWCNPISGHATLYWYQQILGQGPKLLIQFQNNGVVDDSQLPKDRFSAERLKGVDSTLKIQPAKLEDSAVYLCASSRTGTHYEQYFGPGTRLTVT.

This chain connects TRBV9 to TRBJ1-1; D remains unclear. V lost 3 bases and J 1 base, leaving 13 bases between the germline ends. CDR3 length equals 15 residues. The V gene's germline CDR1 is SGDLS and CDR2 YYNGEE. CDR3 DNA: TGTGCCAGCAGCGCCTTCGGGGAGGGGAACACTGAAGCTTTCTTT. Amino acid sequence: CASSAFGEGNTEAFF.

The chain links TRBV27 to TRBJ1-2; D is unresolved. From germline, CDR1 is MNHEY and CDR2 SMNVEV (reference sequence). The CDR3 runs 13 residues. Trimming shortened V by 4 bases and J by 6 bases, and 12 bases separated the two germline ends. CDR3 region: CASSYGPTHGYTF. The CDR3 DNA follows: TGTGCCAGCAGTTACGGACCTACCCATGGCTACACCTTC.

The chain carries TRBV5-1 and TRBJ1-1; TRBD1 might be the D (6 bases). V lost 5 bases to trimming and J lost 3 bases, with 17 bases between them. This CDR3 spans 15 amino acids. Germline V gene sequence: CDR1 SGHRS, CDR2 YFSETQ. The CDR3 DNA is TGCGCCAGCAGTCCAGGGGCTCTCGGGGACACTGAAGCTTTCTTT. Protein product: CASSPGALGDTEAFF.

V gene TRBV10-3 combines with J gene TRBJ1-2; D possibly corresponds to TRBD1 (6 bases). Germline V gene lookup returns CDR1 ENHRY and CDR2 SYGVKD. The CDR3 has 15 amino acids. Trimming stripped 3 bases from V and 3 bases from J, with 14 bases between. The CDR3 spells CAISDTPGTYYGYTF. The CDR3 DNA reads as TGTGCCATCAGTGATACCCCGGGGACATACTATGGCTACACCTTC.

This clone was seen more than once but under ten times. J is TRBJ2-1 and V is TRBV6-1; 9 nucleotides align to TRBD1. From germline, CDR1 is MNHNS and CDR2 SASEGT. The CDR3 consists of 16 residues. J lost 7 bases, V lost 3 bases, and 10 bases had no gene match. CDR3 nucleotides: TGTGCCAGCAGTGACCAACAGGGGGCCGCATCGAATGAGCAGTTCTTC. Its protein product is CASSDQQGAASNEQFF.

This chain joins TRBV11-2 and TRBJ1-1; TRBD1 matches at 7 bases. Unmatched junction bases numbered 7, after V lost 7 bases and J lost 2 bases. The CDR3 is 14 residues long. Germline CDR1 is SGHAT and CDR2 is FQNNGV. The CDR3 protein is CASKKTGDNTEAFF. Here the CDR3 DNA reads TGTGCCAGCAAAAAAACAGGGGATAACACTGAAGCTTTCTTT. Combining the CDR3 with reference TRBV11-2 and TRBJ1-1 gives the whole variable domain EAGVAQSPRYKIIEKRQSVAFWCNPISGHATLYWYQQILGQGPKLLIQFQNNGVVDDSQLPKDRFSAERLKGVDSTLKIQPAKLEDSAVYLCASKKTGDNTEAFFGQGTRLTVV.

The chain has TRBV11-3 and TRBJ2-7; 9 nucleotides align to TRBD1. V lost 4 bases, J lost 0 bases, and 4 bases stayed unmatched. The CDR3 has 15 residues. The germline V gene encodes CDR1 SGHNT and CDR2 YENEEA. CDR3 amino acids: CASSSGQGYSYEQYF. CDR3 sequence (DNA): TGTGCCAGCAGCTCGGGACAGGGCTACTCCTACGAGCAGTACTTC.

CDR3 bases: TGTGCCTGGGAAAAAGGACTAGCGGGGCCGTCCTACGAGCAGTACTTC. This codes for CAWEKGLAGPSYEQYF. This rearrangement joins TRBV30 to TRBJ2-7; 12 nucleotides agree with TRBD2. The V segment lost 5 bases and the J segment 1 base; nucleotides outside the gene matches: 9. This CDR3 region has 16 residues. In germline, CDR1 is GTSNPN, CDR2 SVGIG (reference sequence).

This clone showed up just once. This rearrangement joins TRBV9 to TRBJ2-6, with unresolved D. The germline CDR1 and CDR2 sequences are SGDLS and YYNGEE. There are 19 residues in the CDR3. The germline V and J ends were trimmed by 0 bases and 0 bases, with 16 bases remaining between them. As DNA, the CDR3 is TGTGCCAGCAGCGTAGCCCCGGACCTAGGCCCCTCTGGGGCCAACGTCCTGACTTTC. Protein sequence: CASSVAPDLGPSGANVLTF.

The gene calls are TRBV30 and TRBJ1-3, with no clear D. The CDR3 covers 13 residues. CDR1 GTSNPN and CDR2 SVGIG come from the germline V gene (reference sequence). V lost 0 bases and J lost 9, with 12 bases in between. CDR3 DNA sequence: TGTGCCTGGAGTGTGACTATGGAAGGCACCATATATTTT. As protein: CAWSVTMEGTIYF. Full variable domain (remainder filled in from reference TRBV30 and TRBJ1-3): SQTIHQWPATLVQPVGSPLSLECTVEGTSNPNLYWYRQAAGRGLQLLFYSVGIGQISSEVPQNLSASRPQDRQFILSSKKLLLSDSGFYLCAWSVTMEGTIYFGEGSWLTVV.

This clone was seen a single time. The V call is TRBV5-1, the J call TRBJ1-4, with D perhaps matching TRBD1 (6 bases). The CDR3 is 15 residues long. The germline V and J ends were trimmed by 0 bases and 6 bases, with 12 bases remaining between them. The germline CDR1 and CDR2 sequences are SGHRS and YFSETQ. This CDR3 reads CASSLGGRTDEKLFF. CDR3 nucleotide sequence: TGCGCCAGCAGCTTGGGCGGACGGACAGATGAAAAACTGTTTTTT.

This clone was detected once. The chain couples TRBV18 to TRBJ2-3; 8 bases map to TRBD1. Losses at the gene ends were 3 bases for V and 7 bases for J; bases not matched to a gene: 3. The CDR3 sequence is 13 residues long. Germline values: CDR1 KGHSH, CDR2 LQKENI. CDR3 DNA sequence: TGTGCCAGCTCACCCCGGACAGGGAATACGCAGTATTTT. It codes for CASSPRTGNTQYF.

V and J are TRBV6-5 and TRBJ2-5; 7 nucleotides agree with TRBD2. V was pared by 5 bases and J by 5 bases, with 11 bases of the junction left unmatched. The CDR3 consists of 15 residues. Germline assignment: CDR1 MNHEY and CDR2 SVGAGI. CDR3 protein: CASSRLVPREETQYF. The CDR3 DNA is TGTGCCAGCAGTCGACTCGTACCGCGGGAGGAGACCCAGTACTTC.

V and J are TRBV4-1 and TRBJ2-5, with unresolved D. The CDR3 covers 16 residues. Per the germline V gene, CDR1 is MGHRA and CDR2 is YSYEKL. V was pared by 6 bases and J by 4 bases, with 21 bases between. The CDR3 here is CASRASGTRRRETQYF. The CDR3 bases are TGCGCCAGCAGGGCATCAGGAACGCGTCGGCGAGAGACCCAGTACTTC.

J is TRBJ1-1 and V is TRBV7-9, with D uncertain. Trimming took 5 bases from V and 11 from J, leaving 15 bases between them. Germline assignment: CDR1 SEHNR and CDR2 FQNEAQ (reference sequence). The CDR3 loop spans 12 amino acids. The CDR3 loop reads CASSPDLPRAFF. CDR3 in DNA: TGTGCCAGCAGCCCAGATCTCCCCCGGGCTTTCTTT.

For the CDR3, the DNA is TGTGCCAGCAGTCTGCTGAGACAAGAGACCCAGTACTTC. This translates into CASSLLRQETQYF. The V and J genes are TRBV2 and TRBJ2-5; D gene ambiguous. Trimming left V 5 bases short and J 2 bases short, with 9 bases between. Germline loops: CDR1 SNHLY, CDR2 FYNNEI. The CDR3 consists of 13 residues.

The rearrangement links TRBV5-1 to TRBJ2-7; TRBD2 matches 7 bases. CDR1 and CDR2 (germline): SGHRS, YFSETQ. CDR3 size: 15 residues. The trim removed 0 bases at V and 3 bases at J, leaving 6 bases unmatched. The CDR3 protein is CASSLAGGLFYEQYF. The CDR3 coding sequence is TGCGCCAGCAGCTTGGCCGGGGGACTATTCTACGAGCAGTACTTC.

This clone has just one count. The V and J genes are TRBV5-6 and TRBJ1-1; D is possibly TRBD1 (5 bases). The CDR3 spans 13 residues. Looked up from germline, CDR1 is SGHDT and CDR2 is YYEEEE. Trimming removed 3 bases from V and 1 base from J, with 7 bases in between. CDR3 nucleotides: TGTGCCAGCAGCTGGGGACCGAACACTGAAGCTTTCTTT. This codes for CASSWGPNTEAFF.

This chain uses TRBV29-1 with TRBJ2-3, with D possibly TRBD2 on 6 matching bases. Germline assignment: CDR1 SQVTM and CDR2 ANQGSEA. The CDR3 runs 13 residues. V lost 5 bases and J 6 bases, leaving 15 bases between the germline ends. The CDR3 nucleotides read TGCAGCGTTACGACTAGGGCACCGGATACGCAGTATTTT. This encodes CSVTTRAPDTQYF.

The chain is built from TRBV19 and TRBJ2-1, with D uncertain. The V gene lost 6 bases and the J gene lost 4 bases, with 22 bases spanning the gap. Germline V gene sequence: CDR1 LNHDA, CDR2 SQIVND (reference sequence). The CDR3 is 17 amino acids. CDR3 nucleotides: TGTGCCAGTAGCCCTCCTGGACCCACTCGAACATACAATGAGCAGTTCTTC. Amino acids: CASSPPGPTRTYNEQFF.

V and J are TRBV6-1 and TRBJ1-5, with 9 nucleotides matching TRBD1. Per the germline V gene, CDR1 is MNHNS and CDR2 is SASEGT. The CDR3 runs to 17 residues. J gave up 7 bases and V 0 bases, and 10 bases lay outside the gene matches. CDR3 bases: TGTGCCAGCAGTGAAGCGGCCGGGACAGGGCTTTGGCAGCCCCAGCATTTT. Translation: CASSEAAGTGLWQPQHF.

The chain joins TRBV5-1 to TRBJ2-7; 10 bases agree with TRBD1. This CDR3 has 16 residues. J lost 6 bases, V lost 0 bases, and 9 bases had no gene match. Germline-derived CDR1 and CDR2 are SGHRS and YFSETQ. This chain's CDR3 is CASSLDPGQGPLEQYF. CDR3 nucleotides: TGCGCCAGCAGCTTGGATCCGGGACAGGGGCCTCTCGAGCAGTACTTC.

This chain connects TRBV15 to TRBJ2-3; D gene unclear. The germline CDR1 and CDR2 sequences are LNHNV and YYDKDF (reference sequence). V lost 1 base, J lost 3 bases, and 14 bases lay in between. This CDR3 spans 16 amino acids. The CDR3 is CATSRVRLGGTDTQYF. The DNA of the CDR3 is TGTGCCACCAGCAGAGTACGTTTAGGTGGGACAGATACGCAGTATTTT.

V is TRBV6-6 and J is TRBJ2-7; D is unclear. CDR1 MNHNY and CDR2 SVGAGI come from the germline V gene (reference sequence). Trimming left V 0 bases short and J 5 bases short, with 5 bases between. The CDR3 extends over 12 amino acids. CDR3 sequence: CASSYSSNEQYF. CDR3 DNA sequence: TGTGCCAGCAGTTACTCGAGTAACGAGCAGTACTTC.

V gene TRBV6-6 combines with J gene TRBJ2-6; 7 bases align to TRBD2. Per the germline V gene, CDR1 is MNHNY and CDR2 is SVGAGI (reference sequence). This CDR3 is 13 amino acids long. The V segment lost 10 bases and the J segment 2 bases; nucleotides outside the gene matches: 2. CDR3 in amino acids: CAMGRAGANVLTF. CDR3 DNA: TGTGCCATGGGGAGGGCTGGGGCCAACGTCCTGACTTTC.